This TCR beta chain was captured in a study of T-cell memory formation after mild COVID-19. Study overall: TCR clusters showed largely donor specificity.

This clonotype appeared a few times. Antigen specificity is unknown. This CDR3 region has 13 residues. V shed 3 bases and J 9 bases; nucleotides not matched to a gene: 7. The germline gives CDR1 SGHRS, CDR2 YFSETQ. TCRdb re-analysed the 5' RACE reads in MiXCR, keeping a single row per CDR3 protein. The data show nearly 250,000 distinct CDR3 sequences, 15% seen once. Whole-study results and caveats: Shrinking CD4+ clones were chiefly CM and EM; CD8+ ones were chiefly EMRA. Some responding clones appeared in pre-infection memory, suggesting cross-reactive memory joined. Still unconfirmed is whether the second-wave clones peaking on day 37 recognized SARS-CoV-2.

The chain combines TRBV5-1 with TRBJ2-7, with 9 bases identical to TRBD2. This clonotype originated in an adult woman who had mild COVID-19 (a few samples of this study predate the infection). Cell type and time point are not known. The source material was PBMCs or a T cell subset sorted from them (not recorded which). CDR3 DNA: TGCGCCAGCAGCTGGGCGGGAGGGCAGGTGCAGTACTTC. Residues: CASSWAGGQVQYF.